This entry lists 21 T cell receptor beta chains sequenced from one sample in a study of T cell repertoires in ileal Crohn's disease. Measured with immunoSEQ multiplex PCR; TCRdb has only the in-frame clones, and not every one. Of some 14,000 clones in the sample, over 60% were seen once. The sequenced material came from ileal tissue. These receptors were collected from an adult with Crohn's disease.

The genes are TRBV29-1 and TRBJ2-3; 7 bases align to TRBD1. J lost 2 bases, V lost 6 bases, and 5 bases had no gene match. This CDR3 has 13 amino acids. CDR1 SQVTM and CDR2 ANQGSEA come from the germline V gene. The CDR3 loop reads CSVGDRYTDTQYF. The CDR3 DNA follows: TGCAGCGTGGGGGACAGATACACAGATACGCAGTATTTT.

The chain carries TRBV4-2 and TRBJ1-4; D is uncertain. The CDR3 sequence is 16 residues long. The germline gives CDR1 LGHNA, CDR2 YNFKEQ. Trimming shortened V by 0 bases and J by 7 bases, and 15 bases separated the two germline ends. CDR3 coding DNA: TGTGCCAGCAGCCAAGATAGGGAATCTAGCGGTGAAAAACTGTTTTTT. This codes for CASSQDRESSGEKLFF.

This chain joins TRBV6-1 and TRBJ1-4, with D perhaps matching TRBD1 (6 bases). The CDR3 is made up of 15 amino acids. The germline CDR1 and CDR2 sequences are MNHNS and SASEGT. V lost 8 bases to trimming and J lost 8 bases, with 21 bases between them. The CDR3 coding sequence is TGTGCCAGCTTTGCCCCCGGGACACGACGGGAAAAACTGTTTTTT. Protein: CASFAPGTRREKLFF.

The CDR3 DNA follows: TGTGCCAGCTCACCAAAGAGGGATCATGACACTGAAGCTTTCTTT. Translation: CASSPKRDHDTEAFF. This rearrangement joins TRBV18 to TRBJ1-1; the D is unclear. The CDR3 is made up of 15 amino acids. V was pared by 2 bases and J by 3 bases, with 13 bases between. From germline, CDR1 is KGHSH and CDR2 LQKENI.

The chain employs TRBV4-1 and TRBJ2-7; no firm D call. V lost 0 bases and J 2 bases, leaving 11 bases between the germline ends. The CDR3 covers 15 residues. Germline V gene data show CDR1 as MGHRA and CDR2 as YSYEKL. The CDR3, as DNA: TGCGCCAGCAGCCAAGATTGGGCCTATGCCTACGAGCAGTACTTC. This translates into CASSQDWAYAYEQYF.

The chain is built from TRBV7-2 and TRBJ1-5; the D gene is possibly TRBD1 (6 bases). The V end lost 5 bases, the J end lost 7 bases, and 21 bases lay between the germline ends. Germline V gives CDR1 SGHTA, CDR2 FQGNSA. This CDR3 region has 16 residues. The chain's CDR3 is CASSLTGKYGYQPQHF. CDR3 DNA sequence: TGTGCCAGCAGCCTAACAGGGAAGTATGGTTACCAGCCCCAGCATTTT.

The V call is TRBV5-1, the J call TRBJ2-7; 8 nucleotides line up with TRBD1. The ends lost 3 bases at V and 2 bases at J; junction bases unmatched: 4. This CDR3 has 14 amino acids. Germline V gives CDR1 SGHRS, CDR2 YFSETQ. The CDR3 loop reads CASSSGGFAYEQYF. DNA of the CDR3: TGCGCCAGCAGCTCAGGGGGCTTCGCCTACGAGCAGTACTTC. The full variable domain, with the rest looked up from reference TRBV5-1 and TRBJ2-7, is KAGVTQTPRYLIKTRGQQVTLSCSPISGHRSVSWYQQTPGQGLQFLFEYFSETQRNKGNFPGRFSGRQFSNSRSEMNVSTLELGDSALYLCASSSGGFAYEQYFGPGTRLTVT.

The gene calls are TRBV2 and TRBJ1-6; D not resolved. CDR3 size: 14 residues. The germline V gene encodes CDR1 SNHLY and CDR2 FYNNEI. V lost 6 bases and J lost 4, with 10 bases in between. The CDR3: CASRTRDYNSPLHF. The DNA of the CDR3 is TGTGCCAGCAGGACCCGGGATTATAATTCACCCCTCCACTTT.

This chain links TRBV18 with TRBJ2-3; no clear D. This CDR3 contains 16 residues. Germline V gene lookup returns CDR1 KGHSH and CDR2 LQKENI. V shed 3 bases and J shed 0 bases, with 13 bases lying between them. The CDR3, as DNA: TGTGCCAGCTCACCCGTGGGCGCCTCTAGCACAGATACGCAGTATTTT. Its protein is CASSPVGASSTDTQYF.

This clone was observed a handful of times. The rearrangement joins TRBV29-1 to TRBJ2-1; 7 nucleotides agree with TRBD2. This CDR3 comprises 14 residues. With 3 bases clipped from V and 5 bases from J, the junction kept 7 bases outside the gene matches. Germline values: CDR1 SQVTM, CDR2 ANQGSEA. The CDR3 nucleotides are TGCAGCGTTGAGTTACTAGCGATTAACAATGAGCAGTTCTTC. Protein: CSVELLAINNEQFF.

V and J are TRBV9 and TRBJ1-2; D is undetermined. The CDR3 covers 13 residues. In germline, CDR1 is SGDLS, CDR2 YYNGEE. With 0 bases removed from V and 5 bases from J, the gap between germline ends came to 8 bases. The CDR3 protein is CASSVEGEYGYTF. The CDR3 bases are TGTGCCAGCAGCGTAGAAGGAGAATATGGCTACACCTTC.

The chain has TRBV7-2 and TRBJ1-3, with 12 nucleotides matching TRBD1. Germline loops: CDR1 SGHTA, CDR2 FQGNSA. With 2 bases clipped from V and 1 base from J, the junction kept 6 bases outside the gene matches. The CDR3 length is 18 residues. CDR3 sequence (DNA): TGTGCCAGCAGCTTAATGGGACAGGGGGCTCGTTCTGGAAACACCATATATTTT. This translates into CASSLMGQGARSGNTIYF.

This clone was seen a handful of times. The rearrangement links TRBV5-1 to TRBJ2-7; D may be TRBD1 (6 bases). This CDR3 has 13 amino acids. V lost 4 bases to trimming and J lost 3 bases, with 11 bases between them. From germline, CDR1 is SGHRS and CDR2 YFSETQ. CDR3 bases: TGCGCCAGCAGCGTCACAGGGAACTACGAGCAGTACTTC. Translating gives CASSVTGNYEQYF.

The genes are TRBV6-1 and TRBJ2-1; TRBD2 matches at 12 bases. Germline CDR1 reads MNHNS; CDR2 reads SASEGT. With V trimmed by 4 bases and J by 9 bases, 7 bases remained unmatched. CDR3 length: 15 residues. CDR3 sequence: CASSALAGGPFEQFF. In nucleotides, the CDR3 is TGTGCCAGCAGTGCCCTAGCGGGGGGGCCATTTGAGCAGTTCTTC.

The rearrangement links TRBV14 to TRBJ1-1; D is perhaps TRBD1 (5 bases). This CDR3 comprises 13 residues. The V gene's germline CDR1 is SGHDN and CDR2 FVKESK. Trimming shortened V by 0 bases and J by 5 bases, and 7 bases separated the two germline ends. CDR3 coding DNA: TGTGCCAGCAGCCAAGACAGGGATACTGAAGCTTTCTTT. Its translation: CASSQDRDTEAFF.

The chain links TRBV5-1 to TRBJ2-1; 8 positions agree with TRBD1. After removal of 0 bases from V and 8 bases from J, the junction contained 10 bases not matched to a gene. CDR1 is SGHRS, CDR2 YFSETQ, per germline. The CDR3 totals 16 residues. The CDR3 nucleotides are TGCGCCAGCAGCTTGGCCGTTCAGGGGGCCTTAGATGAGCAGTTCTTC. This translates into CASSLAVQGALDEQFF. Drawing the rest from reference TRBV5-1 and TRBJ2-1, the complete variable domain is KAGVTQTPRYLIKTRGQQVTLSCSPISGHRSVSWYQQTPGQGLQFLFEYFSETQRNKGNFPGRFSGRQFSNSRSEMNVSTLELGDSALYLCASSLAVQGALDEQFFGPGTRLTVL.

This rearrangement joins TRBV1 to TRBJ2-1; TRBD2, the table's D call, lacks a check against the DNA. TRBV1 constitutes a pseudogene. The CDR3 loop spans 15 amino acids. The DNA of the CDR3 is TGCACCAGCAGCCAAGGGCTAGCGGTTGACAATGAGCAGTTCTTC. Its protein product is CTSSQGLAVDNEQFF.

This clone was picked up one time. The chain has TRBV6-6 and TRBJ2-3; D perhaps matches TRBD2 (5 bases). The CDR3 length is 13 residues. Deletions cut 6 bases from V and 6 bases from J, with 13 bases between. Germline CDR1 and CDR2: MNHNY and SVGAGI (reference sequence). Here the CDR3 DNA reads TGTGCCAGCAGCCTCGGGCGCGGGGATACGCAGTATTTT. This sequence encodes CASSLGRGDTQYF.

This clone has a handful of counts. The CDR3 coding sequence is TGTGCCAGCAGCTTCCAGGGGGTCACTGAAGCTTTCTTT. The encoded protein is CASSFQGVTEAFF. The chain combines TRBV5-6 with TRBJ1-1, with 7 positions matching TRBD1. V was pared by 2 bases and J by 4 bases, with 2 bases of the junction left unmatched. CDR1 is SGHDT and CDR2 is YYEEEE in the germline V gene. The CDR3 is made up of 13 amino acids.

The CDR3 here is CAWSARQGGMYNYGYTF. In DNA, the CDR3 is TGTGCCTGGAGTGCCCGACAGGGGGGGATGTACAACTATGGCTACACCTTC. The chain has TRBV30 and TRBJ1-2; TRBD1 agrees at 9 bases. The CDR3 extends over 17 amino acids. Germline CDR1 reads GTSNPN; CDR2 reads SVGIG (reference sequence). With V trimmed by 1 base and J by 2 bases, 11 bases remained unmatched.

CDR3 DNA sequence: TGTGCCAGCAGCCCGGGTCGAGAACCCTACGAGCAGTACTTC. It is translated as CASSPGREPYEQYF. The chain employs TRBV27 and TRBJ2-7; D gene ambiguous. Trimming pared 6 bases from V and 2 bases from J, leaving 14 bases between. This CDR3 has 14 residues. In germline, CDR1 is MNHEY, CDR2 SMNVEV (reference sequence).